This T cell receptor (beta chain) comes out of a study of shared clonotypes between healthy human individuals. TCRdb keeps only in-frame clones here, not all; method: immunoSEQ multiplex PCR. The table lists about 870,000 clones, 85% to 95% of them singletons, with approximately 25% in the top ten. Naive CD8 cells lacked CD45RO and underwent positive selection for CCR7, leaving out terminally differentiated effector memory CD45RA+ cells. Germline CDR1 and CDR2: MGHDK and SYGVNS. The V gene end was trimmed by 1 base and the J gene end by 7 bases; junction bases not matched to a gene: 0. The CDR3 sequence is 12 residues long.

Sequencing used naive CD8+ T cells sorted from blood. This TCR derives from a man aged 25 to 45 in good health. The chain is built from TRBV25-1 and TRBJ1-1; 7 positions agree with TRBD1. The CDR3 reads CASSESGGEAFF. The CDR3 nucleotides read TGTGCCAGCAGTGAATCAGGGGGTGAAGCTTTCTTT.